This TCR beta chain was sequenced for a study of cytomegalovirus exposure and HLA in healthy donors. Study-wide context: Out of fewer than 500 genotyped donors, roughly 80% belonged to the Caucasian-associated ancestry cluster. Study-wide results and caveats: In a later analysis, a missense DCLRE1C variant was linked to TCR beta V- and J-gene trimming.

Absent from the records is this donor's CMV serostatus. About this clone: No antigen is known for it.

The PCR contained 60 Vbeta and 13 Jbeta primers. Profiling relied on immunoSEQ multiplex PCR, and the TCRdb table lists in-frame clones only, not all of them. The sample lists fewer than 150,000 clones; 73% were seen once. The sample comprised PBMCs. The receptor's source is a human donor in good health.

The chain's CDR3 is CASSLAGGNSPLHF. DNA for the CDR3: TGCGCCAGCAGCTTGGCAGGGGGTAATTCACCCCTCCACTTT. The J gene is TRBJ1-6, the V gene TRBV5-1, with 7 bases lining up with TRBD1. Germline CDR1 is SGHRS and CDR2 is YFSETQ. Unmatched junction bases numbered 0, after V lost 0 bases and J lost 6 bases. This CDR3 contains 14 residues.